A single sample gave rise to the 23 T cell receptor beta chains below, sequenced in a study of neurological immune-mediated disorders. One entry per CDR3 protein results from TCRdb running MiXCR on the 5' RACE reads. The sample lists approximately 41,000 distinct CDR3 sequences; about 14% were seen once. Sequencing was carried out using CD4+ T cells from blood. The receptors were gathered from a woman aged 55-75 years with HTLV-1-associated myelopathy (HAM/TSP).

This clonotype was seen many times. The V and J genes are TRBV4-1 and TRBJ2-3; perhaps TRBD2 as D (7 bases). Germline V gene data show CDR1 as MGHRA and CDR2 as YSYEKL. V was pared by 4 bases and J by 6 bases, with 17 bases between. The CDR3 is made up of 15 amino acids. The CDR3 region is CASSLRGGAGDTQYF. CDR3 nucleotides: TGCGCCAGCAGCCTCCGAGGGGGGGCCGGGGATACGCAGTATTTT.

This clonotype was observed at least ten times. The V and J genes are TRBV6-6 and TRBJ1-1, with TRBD1 as a possible D gene (6 bases). Deletions cut 7 bases from V and 5 bases from J, with 17 bases between. Germline CDR1 and CDR2: MNHNY and SVGAGI (reference sequence). The CDR3 sequence is 14 residues long. CDR3 coding DNA: TGTGCCAGCACCTTTAGCGAGGGGGTGACTGAAGCTTTCTTT. Its protein is CASTFSEGVTEAFF.

As for this clonotype: Just one base apart from a much larger clone, this may be a read error. The genes are TRBV30 and TRBJ1-2; D is unclear. CDR1 is GTSNPN, CDR2 SVGIG, per germline (reference sequence). The CDR3 spans 10 residues. This CDR3 reads CTLKHKGYTF. The CDR3 DNA is TGTACCTTGAAACATAAGGGCTACACCTTC.

This clonotype came up many times. The chain combines TRBV5-1 with TRBJ1-6; 10 nucleotides match TRBD1. V trimming: 0 bases; J trimming: 11 bases; junction bases outside the gene matches: 5. CDR3 length: 15 residues. Germline loops: CDR1 SGHRS, CDR2 YFSETQ. The CDR3 loop reads CASSLEGTGVPPLHF. CDR3 DNA sequence: TGCGCCAGCAGCTTGGAAGGGACAGGGGTCCCACCCCTCCACTTT.

This clonotype came up many times. V and J are TRBV19 and TRBJ1-2, with D tentatively TRBD1 (6 bases). The CDR3 sequence is 13 residues long. Germline loops: CDR1 LNHDA, CDR2 SQIVND (reference sequence). V gave up 5 bases and J gave up 8 bases, with 15 bases separating them. The CDR3 DNA reads as TGTGCCAGTAGTGCCGGGACAATAGAAGGCTACACCTTC. It is translated as CASSAGTIEGYTF.

This clonotype was observed many times. The rearrangement uses TRBV19 and TRBJ1-5; D gene ambiguous. CDR1 is LNHDA, CDR2 SQIVND, per germline (reference sequence). V was pared by 3 bases and J by 4 bases, with 7 bases between. CDR3 length: 13 amino acids. CDR3 DNA sequence: TGTGCCAGTAGTATGTGGGATAATCAGCCCCAGCATTTT. Protein sequence: CASSMWDNQPQHF.

This clonotype has ten or more counts. The chain links TRBV10-3 to TRBJ2-7, with D perhaps matching TRBD1 (5 bases). The CDR3 is 12 residues long. Germline lookup yields CDR1 ENHRY and CDR2 SYGVKD. The V gene lost 5 bases and the J gene lost 6 bases, with 11 bases spanning the gap. The CDR3 nucleotides read TGTGCCATCAGTCCGGGTCAGGGCGAGCAGTACTTC. It encodes CAISPGQGEQYF.

This clonotype has a count of ten or more. The chain carries TRBV6-6 and TRBJ1-2; D gene unclear. The CDR3 length is 13 residues. CDR1 is MNHNY and CDR2 is SVGAGI in the germline V gene (reference sequence). Trimming took 7 bases from V and 0 from J, leaving 9 bases between them. For the CDR3, the DNA is TGTGCCAGCAATACAGAAGCTAACTATGGCTACACCTTC. Amino acids: CASNTEANYGYTF.

This clonotype was seen ten or more times. The chain links TRBV6-5 to TRBJ2-1; D is possibly TRBD1 (5 bases). The CDR3 sequence is 13 residues long. The germline V and J ends were trimmed by 5 bases and 10 bases, with 15 bases remaining between them. Germline CDR1 and CDR2: MNHEY and SVGAGI. CDR3 DNA: TGTGCCAGCAGTGGACACAGTGGTTGGGAGCAGTTCTTC. This codes for CASSGHSGWEQFF.

There are many counts of this clonotype. The chain employs TRBV20-1 and TRBJ2-1, with D maybe TRBD1 (6 bases). CDR1 and CDR2 from the germline V gene are DFQATT and SNEGSKA (reference sequence). The CDR3 consists of 15 residues. Trimming shortened V by 0 bases and J by 3 bases, and 12 bases separated the two germline ends. Here the CDR3 DNA reads TGCAGTGCTAGAGATCAACAGGGTAACTACAATGAGCAGTTCTTC. It encodes CSARDQQGNYNEQFF.

This clonotype was counted many times. The V and J genes are TRBV7-2 and TRBJ2-2; TRBD2 matches at 8 bases. V lost 5 bases, J lost 0 bases, and 5 bases stayed unmatched. Looked up from germline, CDR1 is SGHTA and CDR2 is FQGNSA. The CDR3 has 16 amino acids. The CDR3, as DNA: TGTGCCAGCAGCCTCGCGGGGGGTGCGAACACCGGGGAGCTGTTTTTT. Protein product: CASSLAGGANTGELFF.

This clonotype has a count of ten or more. The J gene is TRBJ2-5, the V gene TRBV20-1; maybe TRBD2 (5 bases). In germline, CDR1 is DFQATT, CDR2 SNEGSKA (reference sequence). This CDR3 contains 12 residues. Trimming left V 3 bases short and J 5 bases short, with 10 bases between. The DNA of the CDR3 is TGCAGTGCTAGTGAGGGCGGGGAGACCCAGTACTTC. This codes for CSASEGGETQYF.

This clonotype was seen at least ten times. The rearrangement uses TRBV4-1 and TRBJ1-5; 7 bases match TRBD1. Losses at the gene ends were 1 base for V and 4 bases for J; bases not matched to a gene: 7. Looked up from germline, CDR1 is MGHRA and CDR2 is YSYEKL. The CDR3 runs to 16 residues. The CDR3 DNA reads as TGCGCCAGCAGCCAAGCCCGAGGACAGGCTAATCAGCCCCAGCATTTT. Encoded protein: CASSQARGQANQPQHF.

The rearrangement uses TRBV24-1 and TRBJ1-6; D is unresolved. CDR3 size: 15 residues. Germline CDR1 reads KGHDR; CDR2 reads SFDVKD. Trimming shortened V by 11 bases and J by 7 bases, and 20 bases separated the two germline ends. The CDR3 sequence is CASAGRTAENSPLHF. The CDR3 nucleotides are TGTGCCAGCGCCGGTAGGACCGCCGAGAATTCACCCCTCCACTTT.

Ten or more counts support this clonotype. The chain carries TRBV7-9 and TRBJ1-1, with a tentative D call TRBD1 (6 bases). V lost 8 bases and J 5 bases, leaving 15 bases between the germline ends. CDR1 SEHNR and CDR2 FQNEAQ come from the germline V gene (reference sequence). This CDR3 comprises 13 residues. The CDR3 loop reads CASGSKQGTEAFF. The CDR3 DNA sequence: TGTGCCAGCGGAAGTAAACAGGGAACTGAAGCTTTCTTT.

This clonotype was seen ten or more times. This CDR3 reads CASSSGTVAYEQYF. The CDR3 region has the DNA TGCGCCAGCAGCTCCGGGACAGTTGCCTACGAGCAGTACTTC. The chain uses TRBV5-1 and TRBJ2-7, with 7 bases identical to TRBD1. This CDR3 spans 14 amino acids. J gave up 2 bases and V 3 bases, and 5 bases lay outside the gene matches. Germline values: CDR1 SGHRS, CDR2 YFSETQ.

Ten or more counts support this clonotype. The rearrangement uses TRBV20-1 and TRBJ2-1, with D hard to call. V was trimmed by 8 bases and J by 3 bases, leaving 11 bases between them. The V gene's germline CDR1 is DFQATT and CDR2 SNEGSKA (reference sequence). There are 12 residues in the CDR3. The CDR3 loop is CSCPLGYNEQFF. The CDR3 DNA is TGCAGTTGCCCCTTGGGCTACAATGAGCAGTTCTTC.

This clonotype was recorded many times. This sequence joins TRBV9 and TRBJ2-7; 7 bases align to TRBD1. This CDR3 is 14 amino acids long. In germline, CDR1 is SGDLS, CDR2 YYNGEE. With V trimmed by 4 bases and J by 2 bases, 6 bases remained unmatched. CDR3 nucleotides: TGTGCCAGCAGCCCCGGGGACAGACCCTACGAGCAGTACTTC. It yields the protein CASSPGDRPYEQYF.

The sample holds many counts of this clonotype. This sequence joins TRBV6-6 and TRBJ1-5; 8 bases map to TRBD1. Unmatched junction bases numbered 12, after V lost 8 bases and J lost 6 bases. The length of the CDR3 is 15 residues. Germline-derived CDR1 and CDR2 are MNHNY and SVGAGI (reference sequence). CDR3 coding DNA: TGTGCCAGCTCCCCCGGACAGGGTCACTTTCAGCCCCAGCATTTT. Amino acids: CASSPGQGHFQPQHF.

This clonotype has a count of ten or more. The rearrangement joins TRBV5-1 to TRBJ1-2; D not resolved. Trimming stripped 4 bases from V and 3 bases from J, with 10 bases between. Germline V CDR1 and CDR2: SGHRS, YFSETQ. There are 13 residues in the CDR3. CDR3: CASSPFMDYGYTF. DNA of the CDR3: TGCGCCAGCAGCCCCTTTATGGACTATGGCTACACCTTC.

This clonotype was picked up many times. The V call is TRBV12-3 or TRBV12-4, the J call TRBJ1-2; TRBD1 matches 8 bases. V lost 5 bases and J lost 7; bases outside the gene matches: 12. The CDR3 has 15 residues. CDR3 DNA sequence: TGTGCCAGCAGTAAAGGGCCCACAGGGGGGGCTGGCTACACCTTC. Translation gives CASSKGPTGGAGYTF.

This clonotype appeared many times. The chain links TRBV20-1 to TRBJ1-6, with D maybe TRBD1 (5 bases). The CDR3 runs to 14 residues. The germline V gene has CDR1 DFQATT and CDR2 SNEGSKA (reference sequence). V was cut by 3 bases and J by 9 bases, with 15 bases left in between. The CDR3 sequence is CSARDRGFFSPLHF. The CDR3 DNA reads TGCAGTGCTAGGGATCGGGGGTTCTTTTCACCCCTCCACTTT.

In this sample, this clonotype turned up many times. V is TRBV20-1 and J is TRBJ2-3; 9 nucleotides agree with TRBD2. CDR3 size: 14 residues. Germline V CDR1 and CDR2: DFQATT, SNEGSKA (reference sequence). V shed 5 bases and J 5 bases; nucleotides not matched to a gene: 8. The CDR3 region has the DNA TGCAGTGCTCGTGAGCGGGGGGAGGGAGATACGCAGTATTTT. Protein: CSARERGEGDTQYF.